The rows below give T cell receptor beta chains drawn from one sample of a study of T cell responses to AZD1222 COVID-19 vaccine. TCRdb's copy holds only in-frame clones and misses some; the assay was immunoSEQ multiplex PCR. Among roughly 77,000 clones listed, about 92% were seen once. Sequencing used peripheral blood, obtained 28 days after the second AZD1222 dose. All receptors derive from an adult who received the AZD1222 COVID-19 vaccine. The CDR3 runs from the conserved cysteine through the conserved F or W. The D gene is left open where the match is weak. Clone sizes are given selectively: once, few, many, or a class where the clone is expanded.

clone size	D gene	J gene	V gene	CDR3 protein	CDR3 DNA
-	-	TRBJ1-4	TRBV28	CASRDRQAREKLFF	TGTGCCAGCAGAGACAGACAGGCGCGGGAAAAACTGTTTTTT
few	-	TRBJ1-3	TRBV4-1	CASSQQQGIGVNTIYF	TGCGCCAGCAGCCAGCAACAGGGCATCGGGGTAAACACCATATATTTT
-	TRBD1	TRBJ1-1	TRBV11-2	CASSLVDRGTEAFF	TGTGCCAGCAGCTTAGTTGACAGGGGCACTGAAGCTTTCTTT
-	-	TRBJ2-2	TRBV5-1	CASSRSGELFF	TGCGCCAGCAGCCGCTCCGGGGAGCTGTTTTTT
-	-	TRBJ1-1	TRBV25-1	CASAPGGGSTEAFF	TGTGCCAGCGCCCCGGGAGGGGGAAGCACTGAAGCTTTCTTT
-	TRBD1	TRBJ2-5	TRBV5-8	CASSLDRGGETQYF	TGTGCCAGCAGCTTAGACAGGGGTGGGGAGACCCAGTACTTC
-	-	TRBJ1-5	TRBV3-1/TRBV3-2	CASSQAGTISNQPQHF	TGTGCCAGCAGCCAGGCAGGGACAATTAGCAATCAGCCCCAGCATTTT
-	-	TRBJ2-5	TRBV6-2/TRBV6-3	CASSSSARVSETQYF	TGTGCCAGCAGTTCATCAGCCAGGGTTTCAGAGACCCAGTACTTC
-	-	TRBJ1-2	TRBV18	CASSHSGDGYTF	TGTGCCAGCTCACATTCAGGGGATGGCTACACCTTC
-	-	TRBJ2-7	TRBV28	CASTSSGDEQYF	TGTGCCAGCACTTCATCAGGGGACGAGCAGTACTTC
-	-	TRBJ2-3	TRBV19	CASSISRTDTQYF	TGTGCCAGTAGTATATCCCGCACAGATACGCAGTATTTT
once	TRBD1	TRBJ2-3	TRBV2	CASTWDQTGGHFADTQYF	TGTGCCAGCACTTGGGACCAAACAGGGGGACACTTTGCAGATACGCAGTATTTT
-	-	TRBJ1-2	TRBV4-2	CASSPLGSGDGNYGYTF	TGTGCCAGCAGCCCCCTGGGGTCGGGGGACGGAAACTATGGCTACACCTTC
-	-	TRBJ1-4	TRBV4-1	CASSQERAGRYNEKLFF	TGCGCCAGCAGCCAAGAGAGGGCGGGGCGGTATAATGAAAAACTGTTTTTT
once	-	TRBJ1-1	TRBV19	CASGSTENTEAFF	TGTGCCAGTGGGTCGACAGAGAACACTGAAGCTTTCTTT
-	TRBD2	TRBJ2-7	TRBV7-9	CASSATGTSGAYEQYF	TGTGCCAGCAGCGCCACGGGGACTAGCGGAGCCTACGAGCAGTACTTC
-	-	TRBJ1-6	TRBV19	CASSMYRDETSPLHF	TGTGCCAGTAGTATGTATCGGGACGAAACCTCACCCCTCCACTTT
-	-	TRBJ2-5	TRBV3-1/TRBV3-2	CASSQELASVVPRETQYF	TGTGCCAGCAGCCAAGAGTTGGCCAGCGTAGTTCCCAGAGAGACCCAGTACTTC
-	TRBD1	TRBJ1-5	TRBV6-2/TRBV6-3	CASSLGTGIFQPQHF	TGTGCCAGCAGCCTAGGGACAGGGATATTTCAGCCCCAGCATTTT
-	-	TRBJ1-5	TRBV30	CAWSVRPGGGQPQHF	TGTGCCTGGAGTGTTCGTCCCGGGGGGGGTCAGCCCCAGCATTTT
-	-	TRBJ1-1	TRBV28	CASSLMTGNTEAFF	TGTGCCAGCAGTTTAATGACAGGGAACACTGAAGCTTTCTTT
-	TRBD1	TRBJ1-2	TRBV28	CASSPSRDRGYQDGYTF	TGTGCCAGCAGTCCATCCCGGGACAGGGGTTATCAGGATGGCTACACCTTC
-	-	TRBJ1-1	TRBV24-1	CATSDLESGHTEAFF	TGTGCCACCAGTGATTTGGAAAGCGGGCACACTGAAGCTTTCTTT
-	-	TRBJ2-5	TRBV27	CASIDRIEETQYF	TGTGCCAGCATCGACAGGATAGAAGAGACCCAGTACTTC
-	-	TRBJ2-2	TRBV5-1	CASKDTGNTGELFF	TGCGCCAGCAAGGACACAGGGAACACCGGGGAGCTGTTTTTT
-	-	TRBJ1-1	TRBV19	CASKKQGTVTEAFF	TGTGCCAGCAAAAAACAAGGGACCGTCACTGAAGCTTTCTTT
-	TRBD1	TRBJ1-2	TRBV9	CASSLDREANYGYTF	TGTGCCAGCAGCTTAGACAGGGAGGCTAACTATGGCTACACCTTC
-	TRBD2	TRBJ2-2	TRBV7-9	CATGLREGPTGELFF	TGTGCCACCGGCCTGCGGGAGGGCCCCACCGGGGAGCTGTTTTTT
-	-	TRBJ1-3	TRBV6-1	CASSEAHYSSGNTIYF	TGTGCCAGCAGTGAAGCCCATTACAGCTCTGGAAACACCATATATTTT
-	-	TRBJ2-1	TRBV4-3	CASSQEGWNEQFF	TGCGCCAGCAGCCAAGAAGGGTGGAATGAGCAGTTCTTC
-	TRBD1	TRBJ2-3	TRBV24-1	CATSAGRTGASTDTQYF	TGTGCCACCAGTGCCGGCCGGACAGGAGCCTCCACAGATACGCAGTATTTT
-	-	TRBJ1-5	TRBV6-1	CASSEASVPPQHF	TGTGCCAGCAGTGAAGCCTCAGTCCCACCGCAGCATTTT
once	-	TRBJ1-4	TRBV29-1	CSVRFGSVGLFF	TGCAGCGTTCGCTTCGGGTCCGTCGGACTGTTTTTT
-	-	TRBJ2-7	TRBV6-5	CASLKQGGYEQYF	TGTGCCAGCCTGAAACAGGGTGGCTACGAGCAGTACTTC
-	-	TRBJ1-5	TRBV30	CAWGGQFNQPQHF	TGTGCCTGGGGCGGACAGTTCAATCAGCCCCAGCATTTT
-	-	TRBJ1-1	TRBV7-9	CASSFFGRPRGDGNTEAFF	TGTGCCAGCAGCTTTTTTGGACGCCCTAGAGGGGACGGGAACACTGAAGCTTTCTTT
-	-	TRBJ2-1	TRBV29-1	CSARDFSYNEQFF	TGCAGCGCGCGGGACTTTTCCTACAATGAGCAGTTCTTC
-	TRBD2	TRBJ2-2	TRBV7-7	CASSLTGTSAAGELFF	TGTGCCAGCAGCCTCACCGGGACTAGTGCTGCCGGGGAGCTGTTTTTT
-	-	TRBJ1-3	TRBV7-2	CASSPASESGNTIYF	TGTGCCAGCAGCCCCGCCTCGGAATCTGGAAACACCATATATTTT
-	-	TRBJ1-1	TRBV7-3	CASSPNPQRNTEAFF	TGTGCCAGCAGCCCCAACCCTCAAAGGAACACTGAAGCTTTCTTT
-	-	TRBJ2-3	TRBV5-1	CASSSTPGLSTDTQYF	TGCGCCAGCAGCTCAACACCGGGACTCAGCACAGATACGCAGTATTTT
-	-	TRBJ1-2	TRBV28	CASRRANYGYTF	TGTGCCAGCAGACGAGCTAACTATGGCTACACCTTC
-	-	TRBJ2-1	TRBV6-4	CASRVEGAVGEQFF	TGTGCCAGCAGAGTAGAGGGAGCGGTAGGAGAGCAGTTCTTC
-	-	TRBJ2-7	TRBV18	CASSPPEGSYEQYF	TGTGCCAGCTCACCTCCTGAGGGTTCCTACGAGCAGTACTTC
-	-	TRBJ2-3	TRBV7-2	CASTLTDTQYF	TGTGCCAGCACCCTTACAGATACGCAGTATTTT
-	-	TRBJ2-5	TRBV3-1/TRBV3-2	CASSQDSAGGAESTQYF	TGTGCCAGCAGCCAAGATTCAGCTGGGGGCGCAGAATCGACCCAGTACTTC
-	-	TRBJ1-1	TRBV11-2	CASSSPLVTEAFF	TGTGCCAGCAGCTCCCCCCTGGTCACTGAAGCTTTCTTT
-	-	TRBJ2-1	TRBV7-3	CASSLRRPPHNEQFF	TGTGCCAGCAGCTTAAGGCGACCCCCACACAATGAGCAGTTCTTC
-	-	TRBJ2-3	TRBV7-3	CASSFPPGDTQYF	TGTGCCAGCAGCTTCCCACCGGGAGATACGCAGTATTTT
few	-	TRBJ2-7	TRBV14	CASSRTYYEQYF	TGTGCCAGCAGCCGTACTTACTACGAGCAGTACTTC
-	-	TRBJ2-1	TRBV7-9	CASSLAPFGVDNEQFF	TGTGCCAGCAGCTTAGCCCCTTTTGGGGTCGACAATGAGCAGTTCTTC